These T cell receptor beta chains were read from a single sample in a study of T cells after yellow fever vaccination. Using its own MiXCR run on the 5' RACE reads, TCRdb lists one record per CDR3 protein. The top ten hold approximately 15% of the sample, which has some 400,000 distinct CDR3 sequences, 6.2% seen once. The sample was PBMCs, taken 5 days after the yellow fever booster vaccination. These TCRs come from a man aged 30 to 39 who received the YFV17D yellow fever vaccine. Both conserved end residues are part of each CDR3. A D gene is named only where the DNA matches it firmly. Part of the rows lack a size; the others show once, few, many or a class for expanded clones.

size: .; D: .; J: TRBJ2-2; V: TRBV5-4; CDR3: CASSRKGPLGTGELFF; DNA: TGTGCCAGCAGCCGGAAGGGACCACTGGGCACCGGGGAGCTGTTTTTT
size: .; D: .; J: TRBJ1-3; V: TRBV7-9; CDR3: CASSPSAVVGGNTIYF; DNA: TGTGCCAGCAGCCCCAGCGCTGTCGTGGGTGGAAACACCATATATTTT
size: many; D: .; J: TRBJ2-5; V: TRBV5-1; CDR3: CASSAQGFKETQYF; DNA: TGCGCCAGCAGCGCCCAGGGGTTTAAAGAGACCCAGTACTTC
size: few; D: .; J: TRBJ2-3; V: TRBV20-1; CDR3: CSARGLENGLTQYF; DNA: TGCAGTGCTAGGGGATTAGAAAATGGCCTGACGCAGTATTTT
size: many; D: TRBD2; J: TRBJ2-1; V: TRBV7-2; CDR3: CASEVSSGSGNEQFF; DNA: TGTGCCAGCGAGGTCAGTAGCGGGAGCGGCAATGAGCAGTTCTTC
size: many; D: TRBD2; J: TRBJ2-3; V: TRBV29-1; CDR3: CSAEAGAVLDTQYF; DNA: TGCAGCGCTGAAGCGGGGGCCGTATTGGATACGCAGTATTTT
size: .; D: .; J: TRBJ2-4; V: TRBV7-2; CDR3: CASSLQTVGDIQYF; DNA: TGTGCCAGCAGCTTGCAGACAGTCGGGGACATTCAGTACTTC
size: .; D: .; J: TRBJ2-7; V: TRBV28; CDR3: CASSPAGGSYEQYF; DNA: TGTGCCAGCAGTCCCGCCGGAGGCTCCTACGAGCAGTACTTC
size: few; D: .; J: TRBJ2-7; V: TRBV5-6; CDR3: CASSLISHEQYF; DNA: TGTGCCAGCAGCCTAATCTCCCACGAGCAGTACTTC
size: few; D: TRBD2; J: TRBJ2-3; V: TRBV5-1; CDR3: CASRKRELDTQYF; DNA: TGCGCCAGCAGGAAGCGGGAGTTAGATACGCAGTATTTT
size: .; D: TRBD2; J: TRBJ2-5; V: TRBV12-3/TRBV12-4; CDR3: CASSNTPGGRETQYF; DNA: TGTGCCAGCAGCAACACGCCGGGCGGGAGGGAGACCCAGTACTTC
size: few; D: .; J: TRBJ2-3; V: TRBV9; CDR3: CASSAEWGTDTQYF; DNA: TGTGCCAGCAGCGCAGAATGGGGCACAGATACGCAGTATTTT
size: few; D: TRBD1; J: TRBJ2-2; V: TRBV7-6; CDR3: CASSPFFGQGQGGTGELFF; DNA: TGTGCCAGCAGCCCCTTCTTTGGCCAGGGACAGGGGGGAACCGGGGAGCTGTTTTTT
size: many; D: .; J: TRBJ2-5; V: TRBV7-6; CDR3: CASSLREKGTQYF; DNA: TGTGCCAGCAGCTTGAGGGAGAAAGGGACCCAGTACTTC
size: many; D: TRBD1; J: TRBJ2-4; V: TRBV7-2; CDR3: CASSLLGTGLKNIQYF; DNA: TGTGCCAGCAGCCTACTCGGGACAGGACTCAAAAACATTCAGTACTTC
size: .; D: .; J: TRBJ1-4; V: TRBV20-1; CDR3: CSASGEKLFF; DNA: TGCAGTGCCTCGGGTGAAAAACTGTTTTTT
size: few; D: .; J: TRBJ2-7; V: TRBV6-2/TRBV6-3; CDR3: CASSSMTADYEQYF; DNA: TGTGCCAGCAGTTCCATGACAGCAGATTACGAGCAGTACTTC
size: many; D: .; J: TRBJ1-1; V: TRBV5-1; CDR3: CASSSGRGETEAFF; DNA: TGCGCCAGCAGCTCAGGGAGAGGAGAGACTGAAGCTTTCTTT
size: few; D: .; J: TRBJ2-3; V: TRBV4-3; CDR3: CASRLSSTDTQYF; DNA: TGCGCCAGCCGCCTATCTAGCACAGATACGCAGTATTTT
size: .; D: TRBD1; J: TRBJ2-5; V: TRBV18; CDR3: CASDRGQETQYF; DNA: TGTGCCAGCGACAGGGGCCAAGAGACCCAGTACTTC
size: few; D: TRBD1; J: TRBJ2-3; V: TRBV5-1; CDR3: CASSSGTGGSTDTQYF; DNA: TGCGCCAGCAGCTCAGGGACAGGGGGAAGCACAGATACGCAGTATTTT
size: many; D: .; J: TRBJ2-2; V: TRBV6-2/TRBV6-3; CDR3: CASSSPGGTGELFF; DNA: TGTGCCAGCAGTTCCCCCGGTGGCACCGGGGAGCTGTTTTTT
size: .; D: .; J: TRBJ2-2; V: TRBV5-1; CDR3: CASGTGNTGELFF; DNA: TGCGCCAGCGGGACGGGGAACACCGGGGAGCTGTTTTTT
size: many; D: .; J: TRBJ2-7; V: TRBV5-1; CDR3: CASMDPGAKPYEQYF; DNA: TGCGCCAGCATGGACCCTGGGGCAAAACCCTACGAGCAGTACTTC
size: few; D: TRBD1; J: TRBJ1-1; V: TRBV7-8; CDR3: CASSASQGRVNTEAFF; DNA: TGTGCCAGCAGCGCCTCACAGGGGAGGGTGAACACTGAAGCTTTCTTT
size: many; D: .; J: TRBJ2-7; V: TRBV5-1; CDR3: CASSLGDTAYEQYF; DNA: TGCGCCAGCAGCTTGGGGGACACAGCCTACGAGCAGTACTTC
size: few; D: .; J: TRBJ2-3; V: TRBV6-6; CDR3: CASSYPSADTQYF; DNA: TGTGCCAGCAGTTACCCATCGGCAGATACGCAGTATTTT
size: .; D: TRBD1; J: TRBJ2-2; V: TRBV10-3; CDR3: CAISDPRTGGTGELFF; DNA: TGTGCCATCAGTGACCCAAGGACAGGGGGTACCGGGGAGCTGTTTTTT
size: many; D: .; J: TRBJ2-5; V: TRBV10-3; CDR3: CAISEQETQYF; DNA: TGTGCCATCAGCGAACAAGAGACCCAGTACTTC
size: many; D: TRBD2; J: TRBJ2-3; V: TRBV9; CDR3: CASSWAGEADTQYF; DNA: TGTGCCAGCAGCTGGGCGGGGGAGGCAGATACGCAGTATTTT
size: few; D: .; J: TRBJ2-7; V: TRBV4-2; CDR3: CASSQQGDANYEQYF; DNA: TGTGCCAGCAGCCAGCAAGGAGACGCCAACTACGAGCAGTACTTC
size: few; D: TRBD2; J: TRBJ2-1; V: TRBV5-1; CDR3: CASSPGLAGGFGNEQFF; DNA: TGCGCCAGCAGCCCAGGACTAGCGGGAGGTTTCGGAAATGAGCAGTTCTTC
size: few; D: TRBD2; J: TRBJ2-2; V: TRBV29-1; CDR3: CSVELRAGGPGGELFF; DNA: TGCAGCGTTGAATTGCGAGCGGGAGGGCCGGGCGGGGAGCTGTTTTTT
size: few; D: TRBD2; J: TRBJ2-1; V: TRBV11-2; CDR3: CASRTHSGNEQFF; DNA: TGTGCCAGCAGAACACATAGCGGGAATGAGCAGTTCTTC
size: few; D: TRBD2; J: TRBJ2-2; V: TRBV27; CDR3: CASSISPGLAGESNTGELFF; DNA: TGTGCCAGCAGTATCTCACCGGGACTAGCGGGAGAATCGAACACCGGGGAGCTGTTTTTT
size: many; D: .; J: TRBJ1-1; V: TRBV6-2/TRBV6-3; CDR3: CASSLSTMSTEAFF; DNA: TGTGCCAGCAGTTTGTCCACGATGAGCACTGAAGCTTTCTTT
size: .; D: .; J: TRBJ2-1; V: TRBV7-9; CDR3: CASSASWNEQFF; DNA: TGTGCCAGCAGCGCCTCTTGGAATGAGCAGTTCTTC
size: .; D: .; J: TRBJ2-2; V: TRBV5-6; CDR3: CASSSPVGGELFF; DNA: TGTGCCAGCAGCTCACCGGTTGGCGGGGAGCTGTTTTTT
size: .; D: TRBD1; J: TRBJ2-1; V: TRBV20-1; CDR3: CSARQGAYNEQFF; DNA: TGCAGTGCCAGGCAGGGGGCCTACAATGAGCAGTTCTTC
size: .; D: TRBD1; J: TRBJ1-2; V: TRBV18; CDR3: CASSPGQGIGYTF; DNA: TGTGCCAGCTCACCAGGACAGGGGATAGGCTACACCTTC
size: few; D: .; J: TRBJ2-7; V: TRBV20-1; CDR3: CSARGGGEGYEQYF; DNA: TGCAGTGCTAGAGGGGGCGGGGAAGGTTACGAGCAGTACTTC
size: .; D: TRBD1; J: TRBJ2-6; V: TRBV6-1; CDR3: CASGGQTSLSGANVLTF; DNA: TGTGCCAGCGGGGGACAGACGTCTCTCTCTGGGGCCAACGTCCTGACTTTC
size: many; D: TRBD2; J: TRBJ2-7; V: TRBV7-9; CDR3: CASSETSERPGGYEQYF; DNA: TGTGCCAGCAGCGAAACTAGCGAGAGGCCCGGGGGCTACGAGCAGTACTTC
size: many; D: .; J: TRBJ2-1; V: TRBV5-1; CDR3: CASSDNPAGYNEQFF; DNA: TGCGCCAGCAGCGATAACCCCGCAGGGTACAATGAGCAGTTCTTC
size: many; D: TRBD2; J: TRBJ2-1; V: TRBV10-3; CDR3: CAILLSRAGVSYNEQFF; DNA: TGTGCCATCCTACTGAGCCGAGCGGGAGTCTCCTACAATGAGCAGTTCTTC
size: few; D: .; J: TRBJ2-2; V: TRBV20-1; CDR3: CSANRGTGNTGELFF; DNA: TGCAGTGCTAATCGGGGGACGGGGAACACCGGGGAGCTGTTTTTT
size: few; D: .; J: TRBJ1-5; V: TRBV7-7; CDR3: CASSLEQGQQPQHF; DNA: TGTGCTAGCAGCTTAGAGCAGGGGCAGCAGCCCCAGCATTTT
size: many; D: TRBD1; J: TRBJ1-4; V: TRBV5-1; CDR3: CASSISGTGNEKLFF; DNA: TGCGCCAGCAGCATTTCCGGGACAGGCAACGAAAAACTGTTTTTT
size: .; D: .; J: TRBJ1-4; V: TRBV5-1; CDR3: CASSLGLVESNEKLFF; DNA: TGCGCCAGCAGCTTGGGTTTGGTCGAGTCTAATGAAAAACTGTTTTTT
size: many; D: .; J: TRBJ2-7; V: TRBV7-6; CDR3: CASTSGPSSYEQYF; DNA: TGTGCCAGCACCTCCGGGCCGAGCTCCTACGAGCAGTACTTC
size: many; D: TRBD2; J: TRBJ2-7; V: TRBV7-2; CDR3: CASSYRGAGGAYEQYF; DNA: TGTGCCAGCAGCTACCGAGGGGCGGGAGGGGCCTACGAGCAGTACTTC
size: .; D: TRBD2; J: TRBJ2-5; V: TRBV19; CDR3: CASTSLGTSGRETQYF; DNA: TGTGCCAGTACCTCCTTGGGGACTAGCGGCCGGGAGACCCAGTACTTC
size: few; D: TRBD1; J: TRBJ2-1; V: TRBV11-3; CDR3: CASSSVDRGGEQFF; DNA: TGTGCCAGCAGCTCGGTCGACAGGGGAGGTGAGCAGTTCTTC
size: many; D: .; J: TRBJ2-7; V: TRBV29-1; CDR3: CSVDSQGNEQYF; DNA: TGCAGCGTGGACAGCCAGGGCAACGAGCAGTACTTC
size: many; D: .; J: TRBJ2-2; V: TRBV7-9; CDR3: CASSLEGGTTGELFF; DNA: TGTGCCAGCAGCTTAGAGGGAGGAACTACCGGGGAGCTGTTTTTT
size: few; D: .; J: TRBJ1-2; V: TRBV20-1; CDR3: CSARVPGAAYGYTF; DNA: TGCAGTGCTAGAGTTCCAGGGGCGGCGTATGGCTACACCTTC
size: .; D: TRBD2; J: TRBJ2-1; V: TRBV20-1; CDR3: CSARVLIAGSRYKNEQFF; DNA: TGCAGTGCTAGAGTCTTAATAGCGGGAAGCAGGTACAAAAATGAGCAGTTCTTC
size: .; D: TRBD1; J: TRBJ2-7; V: TRBV6-5; CDR3: CASRQGSSEQYF; DNA: TGTGCCAGCAGACAGGGGAGCTCCGAGCAGTACTTC